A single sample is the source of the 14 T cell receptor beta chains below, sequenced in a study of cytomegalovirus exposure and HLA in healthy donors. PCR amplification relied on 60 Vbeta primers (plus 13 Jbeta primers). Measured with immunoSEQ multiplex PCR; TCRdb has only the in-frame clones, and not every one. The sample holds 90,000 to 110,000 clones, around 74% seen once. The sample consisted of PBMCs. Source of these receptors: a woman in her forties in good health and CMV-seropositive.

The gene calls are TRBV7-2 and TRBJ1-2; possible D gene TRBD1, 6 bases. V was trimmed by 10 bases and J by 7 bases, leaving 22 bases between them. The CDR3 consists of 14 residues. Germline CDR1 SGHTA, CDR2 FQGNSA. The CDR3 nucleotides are TGTGCCAATTACCAACAGGGAGATTTGTCTGGCTACACCTTC. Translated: CANYQQGDLSGYTF.

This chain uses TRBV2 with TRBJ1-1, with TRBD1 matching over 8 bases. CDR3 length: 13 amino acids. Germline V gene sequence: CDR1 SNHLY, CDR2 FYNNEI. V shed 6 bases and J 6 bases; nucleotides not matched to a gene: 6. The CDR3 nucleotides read TGTGCCAGCAGGCAGGACAGGGTCTCTGAAGCTTTCTTT. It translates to CASRQDRVSEAFF.

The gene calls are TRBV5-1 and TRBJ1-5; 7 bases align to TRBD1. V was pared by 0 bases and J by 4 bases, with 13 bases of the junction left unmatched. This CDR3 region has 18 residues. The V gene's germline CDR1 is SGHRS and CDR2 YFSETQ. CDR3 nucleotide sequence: TGCGCCAGCAGCTTGGAACCTACGGACAGGTCCTGGAATCAGCCCCAGCATTTT. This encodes CASSLEPTDRSWNQPQHF.

CDR3 sequence reads: CSATGQSNEKLFF. The CDR3 coding sequence is TGCAGCGCCACGGGACAGTCTAATGAAAAACTGTTTTTT. The gene calls are TRBV29-1 and TRBJ1-4; 7 bases line up with TRBD1. CDR3 length: 13 residues. CDR1 is SQVTM, CDR2 ANQGSEA, per germline. Trimming removed 7 bases from V and 3 bases from J; junction bases left unmatched: 5.

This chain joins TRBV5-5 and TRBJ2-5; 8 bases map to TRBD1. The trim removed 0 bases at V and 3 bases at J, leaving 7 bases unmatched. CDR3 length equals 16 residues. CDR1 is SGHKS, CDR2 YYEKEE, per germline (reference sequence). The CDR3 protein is CASSLGRGQLEETQYF. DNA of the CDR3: TGTGCCAGCAGCTTGGGCAGGGGGCAATTAGAAGAGACCCAGTACTTC.

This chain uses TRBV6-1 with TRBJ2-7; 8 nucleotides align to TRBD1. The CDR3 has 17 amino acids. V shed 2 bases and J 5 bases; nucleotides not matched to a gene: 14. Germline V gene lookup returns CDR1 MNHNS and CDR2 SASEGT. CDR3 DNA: TGTGCCAGCAGTGAACGCTTCTGGAGGCAGGGGGCCCACGAGCAGTACTTC. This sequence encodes CASSERFWRQGAHEQYF.

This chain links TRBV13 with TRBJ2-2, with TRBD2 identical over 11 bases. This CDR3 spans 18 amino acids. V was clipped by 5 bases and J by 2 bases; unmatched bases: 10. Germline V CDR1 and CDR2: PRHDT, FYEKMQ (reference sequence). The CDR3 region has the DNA TGTGCCAGCAGCCCTTTACCGGGACTAGCGGTAAACACCGGGGAGCTGTTTTTT. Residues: CASSPLPGLAVNTGELFF.

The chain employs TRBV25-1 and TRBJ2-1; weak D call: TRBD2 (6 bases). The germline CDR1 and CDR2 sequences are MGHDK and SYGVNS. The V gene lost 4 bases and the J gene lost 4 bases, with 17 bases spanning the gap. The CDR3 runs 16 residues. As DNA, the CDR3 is TGTGCCAGCAGTGGCACTGTTTCTAGCGCATACAATGAGCAGTTCTTC. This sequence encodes CASSGTVSSAYNEQFF.

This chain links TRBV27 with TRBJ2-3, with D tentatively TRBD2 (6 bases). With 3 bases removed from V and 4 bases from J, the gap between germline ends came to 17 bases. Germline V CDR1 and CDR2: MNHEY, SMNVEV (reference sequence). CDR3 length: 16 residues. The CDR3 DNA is TGTGCCAGCAGTTTGCGTGCGGGATCTTGGGCAGATACGCAGTATTTT. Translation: CASSLRAGSWADTQYF.

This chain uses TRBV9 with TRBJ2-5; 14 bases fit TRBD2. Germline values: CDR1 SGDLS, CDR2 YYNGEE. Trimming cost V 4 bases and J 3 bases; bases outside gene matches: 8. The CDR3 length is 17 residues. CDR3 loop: CASSSGVTSGGEETQYF. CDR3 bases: TGTGCCAGCAGCTCTGGCGTGACTAGCGGGGGGGAAGAGACCCAGTACTTC.

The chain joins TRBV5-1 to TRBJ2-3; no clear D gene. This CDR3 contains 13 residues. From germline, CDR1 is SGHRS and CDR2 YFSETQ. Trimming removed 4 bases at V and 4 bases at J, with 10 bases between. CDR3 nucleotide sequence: TGCGCCAGCAGCGGAGCGAGCCCAGATACGCAGTATTTT. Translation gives CASSGASPDTQYF.

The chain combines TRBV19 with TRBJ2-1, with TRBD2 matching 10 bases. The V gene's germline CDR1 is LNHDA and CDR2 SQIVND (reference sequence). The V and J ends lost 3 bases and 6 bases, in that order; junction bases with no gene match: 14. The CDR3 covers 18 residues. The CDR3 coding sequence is TGTGCCAGTAGTATGGGGGTGGCTAGCGGGAGAGGGGGCAATGAGCAGTTCTTC. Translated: CASSMGVASGRGGNEQFF. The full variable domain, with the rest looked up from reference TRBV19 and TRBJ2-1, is DGGITQSPKYLFRKEGQNVTLSCEQNLNHDAMYWYRQDPGQGLRLIYYSQIVNDFQKGDIAEGYSVSREKKESFPLTVTSAQKNPTAFYLCASSMGVASGRGGNEQFFGPGTRLTVL.

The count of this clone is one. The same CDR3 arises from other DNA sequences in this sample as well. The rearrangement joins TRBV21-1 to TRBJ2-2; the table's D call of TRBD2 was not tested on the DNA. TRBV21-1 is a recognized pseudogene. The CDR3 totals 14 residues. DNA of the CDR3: TGTGCCAGCACCCCGGTCCAAGCGGCCGGGGAGCTGTTTTTT. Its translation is CASTPVQAAGELFF.

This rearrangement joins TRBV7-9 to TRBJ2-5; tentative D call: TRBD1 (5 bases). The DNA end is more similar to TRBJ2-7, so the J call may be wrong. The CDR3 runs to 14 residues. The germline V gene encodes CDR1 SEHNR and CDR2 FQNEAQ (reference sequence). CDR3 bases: TGTGCCAGCAGCCCACCGACAGAGACCTACGAGCAGTACTTC. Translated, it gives CASSPPTETYEQYF.